This T cell receptor (beta chain) emerged from a study of T cells in localized non-small cell lung cancer. Germline trimming cut 3 bases from V and 3 bases from J; bases unmatched to any gene: 8. Looked up from germline, CDR1 is KGHSH and CDR2 is LQKENI. The length of the CDR3 is 16 residues. About this clone: Its cognate antigen is unknown.

The study, taken as a whole, reports: Maximal T cell clonality occurred in uninvolved adjacent lung, with tumor ranking below it. Adjacent lung had a median roughly 60 of the 100 largest tumor clones.

Assay: immunoSEQ multiplex PCR; the TCRdb copy retains only in-frame clones and omits some. The data contain about 22,000 clones, approximately 86% of them singletons. The sequencing here drew on PBMCs, taken before any cancer treatment. The chain employs TRBV18 and TRBJ1-5; 7 bases agree with TRBD1. The clonotype originates from a man aged 40-75 years with stage II squamous cell lung carcinoma. CDR3 amino acids: CASSPQGGRNNQPQHF. The DNA for the CDR3 is TGTGCCAGCTCACCCCAGGGGGGACGTAACAATCAGCCCCAGCATTTT.